What follows are 4 T cell receptor beta chains derived from one specimen sequenced in a study of cytomegalovirus exposure and HLA in healthy donors. The PCR made use of 60 Vbeta and 13 Jbeta primers. The method was immunoSEQ multiplex PCR; TCRdb's version includes in-frame clones alone and lacks a portion of them. The sample contains about 130,000 clones, 83% of which appear only once. Sequenced input: PBMCs. Receptors were obtained from a girl aged 2 to 10 in good health and CMV-seronegative.

For the CDR3, the DNA is TGTGCCAGCAGTTACTCCGGACAGGGTCTCGACGAGCAGTACTTC. Residues: CASSYSGQGLDEQYF. The rearrangement uses TRBV6-5 and TRBJ2-7, with 8 bases identical to TRBD1. CDR3 length equals 15 residues. Germline trimming cut 0 bases from V and 5 bases from J; bases unmatched to any gene: 6. Germline CDR1 MNHEY, CDR2 SVGAGI.

This clone is a singleton in its sample. DNA of the CDR3: TGTGCCAGCAGCTTCCTACTAGAAAAAAACACAGATACGCAGTATTTT. Protein: CASSFLLEKNTDTQYF. The chain employs TRBV7-9 and TRBJ2-3; the D gene is possibly TRBD2 (5 bases). The CDR3 length is 16 residues. Germline CDR1 reads SEHNR; CDR2 reads FQNEAQ (reference sequence). The V end lost 3 bases, the J end lost 2 bases, and 15 bases lay between the germline ends.

V is TRBV29-1 and J is TRBJ2-7, with 9 bases fitting TRBD1. This CDR3 has 17 amino acids. Per germline, CDR1 SQVTM and CDR2 ANQGSEA. With V trimmed by 4 bases and J by 6 bases, 19 bases remained unmatched. In DNA, the CDR3 is TGCAGCGTTGTGACCCCGGGACAGGGCGCCGCTAAGCTCGAGCAGTACTTC. Protein product: CSVVTPGQGAAKLEQYF.

Remarks on this clone: Relative to the germline gene, one junction end is altered; a read error may explain this. The rearrangement uses TRBV7-2 and TRBJ2-1, with D possibly TRBD2 on 5 matching bases. CDR1 is SGHTA and CDR2 is FQGNSA in the germline V gene. The length of the CDR3 is 16 residues. The CDR3 DNA reads TGTGCCAGCAGCCCCCCCGGGCTAGCCTCCTTCAATGAGCAGTTCTTC. It codes for CASSPPGLASFNEQFF.